This T cell receptor beta chain is from a study of blood T cells in healthy people across ages. Study-wide points: Across samples, TCR beta diversity tracked strongly with naive T cell percentage.

Using a J-beta primer mix together with a sample-barcoded 5' primer, a second PCR was run for roughly 7 to 11 cycles. One entry per CDR3 protein, called by TCRdb with MiXCR from the 5' RACE reads. The sample carries around 1.5 million distinct CDR3 sequences, approximately 60% recorded once. At least 5 micrograms of total RNA were extracted per sample. For this clonotype: Its antigen is currently unknown.

The sequence was collected from a man between 18 and 29 years old in good health. The sample consisted of blood.

The CDR3 spells CATSDLRLGRSTDTQYF. CDR3 nucleotides: TGTGCCACCAGTGATTTGCGACTCGGAAGGAGCACAGATACGCAGTATTTT. This rearrangement joins TRBV24-1 to TRBJ2-3, with unresolved D. Germline V gene data show CDR1 as KGHDR and CDR2 as SFDVKD. CDR3 size: 17 residues. The V and J ends lost 0 bases and 0 bases respectively, with 12 bases between them.